The 20 T cell receptor beta chains given below trace back to one sample, sequenced in a study of beta chain features in type 1 diabetes. Expressed TCRB transcripts got sequenced, as all isolated RNA was reverse transcribed. Data came from immunoSEQ multiplex PCR; TCRdb stores just in-frame clones and leaves some out. The sample records approximately 200,000 clones, around 10% being singletons. The material sequenced was naive CD4+ T cells from blood. These receptors originate from a woman younger than 30 in good health.

This chain connects TRBV29-1 to TRBJ2-1, with 8 bases that match TRBD2. The CDR3 sequence is 13 residues long. CDR1 and CDR2 (germline): SQVTM, ANQGSEA. Trimming cost V 5 bases and J 9 bases; bases outside gene matches: 9. The CDR3 nucleotides are TGCAGCGTTAAGCAAAGCGGGAGAAGTGAGCAGTTCTTC. It encodes CSVKQSGRSEQFF.

The CDR3 DNA follows: TGTGCCAGCAGTTACGGGGACAGGAACACTGAAGCTTTCTTT. Protein sequence: CASSYGDRNTEAFF. The chain combines TRBV6-5 with TRBJ1-1; 7 bases fit TRBD1. Per the germline V gene, CDR1 is MNHEY and CDR2 is SVGAGI. This CDR3 spans 14 amino acids. J lost 1 base, V lost 2 bases, and 1 base had no gene match.

The V and J genes are TRBV27 and TRBJ2-1; 10 bases fit TRBD2. The CDR3 sequence is 16 residues long. V shed 2 bases, J shed 4 bases, and the junction held 5 bases outside the gene matches. Germline V gene lookup returns CDR1 MNHEY and CDR2 SMNVEV (reference sequence). This CDR3 is CASSLRLAGSYNEQFF. CDR3 bases: TGTGCCAGCAGTTTACGACTAGCGGGTAGTTACAATGAGCAGTTCTTC.

There are a few counts of this clone. Since a much larger clone is just one base distant, this may be a read error. The chain has TRBV23-1 and TRBJ2-1; tentative D call: TRBD1 (5 bases). TRBV23-1 carries the ORF label, with uncertain function. The CDR3 has 14 amino acids. The CDR3 here is CVSSQSKGINEQFF. The CDR3 DNA sequence: TGCGTCAGCAGTCAATCGAAGGGGATCAATGAGCAGTTCTTC.

The gene calls are TRBV6-1 and TRBJ1-2; 8 nucleotides agree with TRBD1. The V gene's germline CDR1 is MNHNS and CDR2 SASEGT. The CDR3 covers 14 residues. Trimming removed 7 bases from V and 2 bases from J; junction bases left unmatched: 6. In DNA form, the CDR3 reads TGTGCCAGCACCCAGGGGGCCCTAAACTATGGCTACACCTTC. Protein product: CASTQGALNYGYTF.

This clone was picked up a small number of times. The DNA of the CDR3 is TGTGCCAGCAGCAGGACTAGCGGGATCGGGGAATACTACGAGCAGTACTTC. Translated: CASSRTSGIGEYYEQYF. The chain has TRBV11-2 and TRBJ2-7, with 12 nucleotides matching TRBD2. Germline CDR1 SGHAT, CDR2 FQNNGV. The V segment lost 5 bases and the J segment 3 bases; nucleotides outside the gene matches: 11. The CDR3 is 17 residues long.

The chain recombines TRBV30 with TRBJ1-1; 11 bases match TRBD1. Germline V gives CDR1 GTSNPN, CDR2 SVGIG (reference sequence). The CDR3 extends over 13 amino acids. V shed 0 bases and J 12 bases; nucleotides not matched to a gene: 6. The CDR3 DNA reads TGTGCCTGGAGTGTAAGGACAGGGGGCTTAACTTTCTTT. Translation: CAWSVRTGGLTFF.

This chain links TRBV5-6 with TRBJ2-3, with D maybe TRBD2 (5 bases). Germline CDR1 and CDR2: SGHDT and YYEEEE. The CDR3 runs 16 residues. V was trimmed by 1 base and J by 2 bases, leaving 14 bases between them. Here the CDR3 DNA reads TGTGCCAGCAGCTTGCGTCTAGCAGGTCCCACAGATACGCAGTATTTT. Encoded protein: CASSLRLAGPTDTQYF.

V gene TRBV5-1 combines with J gene TRBJ1-4; 9 bases agree with TRBD1. From germline, CDR1 is SGHRS and CDR2 YFSETQ. The CDR3 is 16 amino acids. The trim removed 4 bases at V and 3 bases at J, leaving 7 bases unmatched. The CDR3: CASSLDRGTPNEKLFF. DNA of the CDR3: TGCGCCAGCAGCCTCGACAGGGGGACTCCTAATGAAAAACTGTTTTTT.

In its sample, this clone was seen a few times. V gene TRBV4-2 combines with J gene TRBJ2-3, with 8 bases matching TRBD2. The CDR3 length is 18 residues. Trimming removed 0 bases from V and 5 bases from J; junction bases left unmatched: 13. The germline CDR1 and CDR2 sequences are LGHNA and YNFKEQ. As DNA, the CDR3 is TGTGCCAGCAGCCAAGATTTCGGGGGGGGCCGTTGGTTAGATACGCAGTATTTT. Residues: CASSQDFGGGRWLDTQYF.

This clone was counted only a few times. The genes are TRBV5-1 and TRBJ2-4; TRBD1 matches at 8 bases. Germline V lookup: CDR1 SGHRS, CDR2 YFSETQ. CDR3 length: 13 residues. J gave up 8 bases and V 4 bases, and 5 bases lay outside the gene matches. The CDR3 DNA sequence: TGCGCCAGCAGCGCCCAGGGGGCAGACATTCAGTACTTC. It yields the protein CASSAQGADIQYF.

This clone was detected only a few times. This chain links TRBV19 with TRBJ2-1, with 8 bases fitting TRBD2. In germline, CDR1 is LNHDA, CDR2 SQIVND (reference sequence). The CDR3 has 12 residues. V shed 6 bases and J 9 bases; nucleotides not matched to a gene: 4. For the CDR3, the DNA is TGTGCCAGTAGATGGGGACTAGTTGAGCAGTTCTTC. Amino acids: CASRWGLVEQFF.

J is TRBJ1-4 and V is TRBV5-1, with D maybe TRBD1 (6 bases). This CDR3 is built from 13 residues. Looked up from germline, CDR1 is SGHRS and CDR2 is YFSETQ. Trimming took 0 bases from V and 12 from J, leaving 12 bases between them. DNA for the CDR3: TGCGCCAGCAGCTTGGTTGGGGAGGGGGAACTGTTTTTT. It specifies CASSLVGEGELFF. The full variable domain, in which reference TRBV5-1 and TRBJ1-4 provide the parts outside the CDR3, is KAGVTQTPRYLIKTRGQQVTLSCSPISGHRSVSWYQQTPGQGLQFLFEYFSETQRNKGNFPGRFSGRQFSNSRSEMNVSTLELGDSALYLCASSLVGEGELFFGSGTQLSVL.

For the CDR3, the DNA is TGTGCCTGGAGTCAGAAGGGGCGAAATCAGCCCCAGCATTTT. Translating gives CAWSQKGRNQPQHF. The gene calls are TRBV30 and TRBJ1-5; perhaps TRBD1 as D (5 bases). CDR1 is GTSNPN and CDR2 is SVGIG in the germline V gene (reference sequence). V lost 2 bases, J lost 4 bases, and 12 bases lay in between. CDR3 length: 14 residues. The entire variable domain, with the rest obtained from reference TRBV30 and TRBJ1-5, is as follows: SQTIHQWPATLVQPVGSPLSLECTVEGTSNPNLYWYRQAAGRGLQLLFYSVGIGQISSEVPQNLSASRPQDRQFILSSKKLLLSDSGFYLCAWSQKGRNQPQHFGDGTRLSIL.

In this sample, this clone turned up a few times. The chain links TRBV5-1 to TRBJ2-7; 7 bases fit TRBD1. V was pared by 1 base and J by 2 bases, with 0 bases of the junction left unmatched. Germline assignment: CDR1 SGHRS and CDR2 YFSETQ. CDR3 length: 13 residues. The CDR3 region is CASSLTGAYEQYF. CDR3 sequence (DNA): TGCGCCAGCAGCTTGACAGGGGCCTACGAGCAGTACTTC.

This clone was seen more than once but under ten times. The V and J genes are TRBV9 and TRBJ2-3; D perhaps matches TRBD2 (7 bases). This CDR3 contains 15 residues. Trimming stripped 0 bases from V and 2 bases from J, with 10 bases between. From germline, CDR1 is SGDLS and CDR2 YYNGEE. The CDR3 nucleotides read TGTGCCAGCAGCGTAGGTGGGGGGGCCACAGATACGCAGTATTTT. Protein: CASSVGGGATDTQYF.

In its sample, this clone was seen a few times. The genes are TRBV7-3 and TRBJ2-5, with a weak D call TRBD2 (7 bases). This CDR3 region has 13 residues. V was pared by 5 bases and J by 5 bases, with 12 bases between. In germline, CDR1 is SGHTA, CDR2 FQGTGA. The CDR3 bases are TGTGCCAGCAGCCCCGGGGGGCGGGAGACCCAGTACTTC. Its translation: CASSPGGRETQYF.

This clone showed up just a few times. V and J are TRBV18 and TRBJ1-1, with 7 bases fitting TRBD1. The V gene end was trimmed by 6 bases and the J gene end by 5 bases; junction bases not matched to a gene: 6. This CDR3 has 13 residues. Germline CDR1 KGHSH, CDR2 LQKENI. DNA of the CDR3: TGTGCCAGCTCCGACAGGGTGCGGACTGAAGCTTTCTTT. Its translation is CASSDRVRTEAFF.

This sequence joins TRBV7-9 and TRBJ1-2, with 10 nucleotides matching TRBD1. With V trimmed by 5 bases and J by 4 bases, 1 base remained unmatched. Germline values: CDR1 SEHNR, CDR2 FQNEAQ (reference sequence). The CDR3 is 13 amino acids. The DNA of the CDR3 is TGTGCCAGCAGCCGGGACAGGGGCTATGGCTACACCTTC. Translation: CASSRDRGYGYTF.

This clone has a handful of counts. The CDR3 spells CASSAQGARETQYF. CDR3 coding DNA: TGTGCCAGCAGTGCACAGGGGGCTAGGGAGACCCAGTACTTC. This chain uses TRBV6-1 with TRBJ2-5; 9 bases fit TRBD1. The germline gives CDR1 MNHNS, CDR2 SASEGT. There are 14 residues in the CDR3. The trim removed 4 bases at V and 5 bases at J, leaving 5 bases unmatched.